This entry lists 27 T cell receptor beta chains sequenced from one sample in a study of regulatory T cells in long-lasting Graves disease. Assembly of TCR beta libraries relied on iRepertoire HTBI primers together with Arm-PCR of CDR3 regions. TCRdb passed the multiplex PCR reads through MiXCR, listing each CDR3 protein once. The sample shows 300,000 to 500,000 distinct CDR3 sequences, less than 25% of them seen only once. The time point here: persistent/refractory GD, antithyroid drugs over 5 years with positive TRAb. Generation of the TCR library employed RNA extracted from PBMCs. The starting material was peripheral blood mononuclear cells (PBMCs), obtained when the disease was refractory, from a patient treated with antithyroid drugs. The receptor source for this set is a female donor with Graves disease.

This clonotype has at least ten counts. The V gene is TRBV28, the J gene TRBJ1-2, with 8 bases aligning to TRBD1. In germline, CDR1 is MDHEN, CDR2 SYDVKM. CDR3 length: 16 residues. V was clipped by 5 bases and J by 4 bases; unmatched bases: 12. The CDR3 bases are TGTGCCAGCAGTCTCGCGACAGGGGTTGTCACCTATGGCTACACCTTC. It specifies CASSLATGVVTYGYTF.

This chain uses TRBV7-3 with TRBJ1-1; weak D call: TRBD1 (6 bases). This CDR3 spans 14 amino acids. V gave up 5 bases and J gave up 4 bases, with 14 bases separating them. Germline-derived CDR1 and CDR2 are SGHTA and FQGTGA. The CDR3: CASSPGQIGTEAFF. The CDR3, as DNA: TGTGCCAGCAGCCCCGGACAGATAGGCACTGAAGCTTTCTTT.

V and J are TRBV20-1 and TRBJ1-1, with D possibly TRBD1 on 6 matching bases. CDR3 length: 13 amino acids. V was shortened by 1 base and J by 6 bases, with 12 bases between the two germline ends. Germline V gene sequence: CDR1 DFQATT, CDR2 SNEGSKA (reference sequence). In nucleotides, the CDR3 is TGCAGTGCTAGAGCCGGGGGCTTCCCTGAAGCTTTCTTT. Residues: CSARAGGFPEAFF.

This clonotype was picked up many times. The rearrangement uses TRBV3-1 and TRBJ2-7; the D gene is possibly TRBD2 (6 bases). The CDR3 has 15 residues. V was pared by 3 bases and J by 1 base, with 13 bases between. CDR1 is LGHDT and CDR2 is YNNKEL in the germline V gene (reference sequence). The CDR3 sequence is CASSHSGVRSYEQYF. In DNA, the CDR3 is TGTGCCAGCAGCCATTCGGGGGTCAGATCCTACGAGCAGTACTTC.

Only a few counts were recorded for this clonotype. This chain joins TRBV6-1 and TRBJ1-5, with D possibly TRBD1 on 5 matching bases. This CDR3 has 14 residues. In germline, CDR1 is MNHNS, CDR2 SASEGT. V was trimmed by 7 bases and J by 9 bases, leaving 19 bases between them. For the CDR3, the DNA is TGTGCCAGCACTCCATGGGGGGATTATGGGCCCCAGCATTTT. This codes for CASTPWGDYGPQHF.

This clonotype was observed at least ten times. The J gene is TRBJ2-7, the V gene TRBV3-1; D possibly corresponds to TRBD1 (6 bases). This CDR3 comprises 12 residues. V was cut by 6 bases and J by 3 bases, with 9 bases left in between. CDR1 and CDR2 from the germline V gene are LGHDT and YNNKEL (reference sequence). The DNA for the CDR3 is TGTGCCAGCAGTCAGGGGAGCTACGAGCAGTACTTC. This sequence encodes CASSQGSYEQYF.

The chain joins TRBV3-1 to TRBJ1-2; 8 nucleotides line up with TRBD1. CDR1 is LGHDT and CDR2 is YNNKEL in the germline V gene (reference sequence). The CDR3 is made up of 15 amino acids. The trim removed 6 bases at V and 2 bases at J, leaving 8 bases unmatched. The CDR3 DNA reads TGTGCCAGCAGACCCCGCCAGGGGGCAAACTATGGCTACACCTTC. Translation gives CASRPRQGANYGYTF.

CDR3 amino acids: CASSIRGGRGHNEQFF. In DNA form, the CDR3 reads TGTGCCAGTAGTATTCGGGGAGGCAGGGGCCACAATGAGCAGTTCTTC. V and J are TRBV19 and TRBJ2-1, with D perhaps TRBD1 or TRBD2 (6 bases each). The CDR3 is 16 residues long. Trimming pared 3 bases from V and 5 bases from J, leaving 17 bases between. The germline V gene encodes CDR1 LNHDA and CDR2 SQIVND (reference sequence).

This clonotype has more than one count but fewer than ten. The V call is TRBV12-3 or TRBV12-4, the J call TRBJ2-2; 8 nucleotides align to TRBD2. There are 15 residues in the CDR3. J gave up 0 bases and V 6 bases, and 3 bases lay outside the gene matches. DNA for the CDR3: TGTGCCAGCAGATTTAGCGGGGCGAACACCGGGGAGCTGTTTTTT. This codes for CASRFSGANTGELFF.

This clonotype has a handful of counts. J is TRBJ2-5 and V is TRBV10-2, with 7 bases matching TRBD1. V lost 8 bases, J lost 3 bases, and 3 bases stayed unmatched. The CDR3 runs 12 residues. Germline assignment: CDR1 WSHSY and CDR2 SAAADI. The CDR3: CASGGQKETQYF. In DNA form, the CDR3 reads TGCGCCAGCGGGGGACAGAAAGAGACCCAGTACTTC.

In regard to this clonotype: This clone may be a read error of a much larger clone one base away. The chain combines TRBV24-1 with TRBJ1-5, with 8 bases aligning to TRBD1. CDR3 size: 16 residues. The V gene end was trimmed by 12 bases and the J gene end by 3 bases; junction bases not matched to a gene: 15. CDR1 and CDR2 from the germline V gene are KGHDR and SFDVKD. CDR3 sequence: CAPYVPGGEVNQPQHF. The DNA for the CDR3 is TGTGCCCCCTATGTTCCAGGGGGCGAGGTCAATCAGCCCCAGCATTTT.

On this clonotype itself: A read error may explain this, as a much larger clone is one base away. The CDR3 DNA sequence: TGTGCCGGCAGCTCGCGGACAGCCTTCGATGCTCTAGCGGCCCGTACCCAGTACTTC. Translation gives CAGSSRTAFDALAARTQYF. This rearrangement joins TRBV7-9 to TRBJ2-5, with D possibly matching TRBD2 (7 bases). This CDR3 region has 19 residues. Germline V gene data show CDR1 as SEHNR and CDR2 as FQNEAQ (reference sequence).

This sequence joins TRBV5-5 and TRBJ1-6; no definite D call. The germline V and J ends were trimmed by 4 bases and 7 bases, with 6 bases remaining between them. From germline, CDR1 is SGHKS and CDR2 YYEKEE (reference sequence). The CDR3 runs to 12 residues. Written as DNA, the CDR3 is TGTGCCAGCAGCGACGGAAATTCACCCCTCCACTTT. Its protein product is CASSDGNSPLHF.

CDR3 nucleotides: TGTGCCAGCAGCCAATCCCCCCTCGGGGGGGAATATGGCTACACCTTC. Translating gives CASSQSPLGGEYGYTF. The chain uses TRBV3-1 and TRBJ1-2, with a tentative D call TRBD1 (5 bases). V was cut by 2 bases and J by 5 bases, with 18 bases left in between. CDR1 is LGHDT and CDR2 is YNNKEL in the germline V gene (reference sequence). This CDR3 contains 16 residues. Full variable domain (missing parts from reference TRBV3-1 and TRBJ1-2): DTAVSQTPKYLVTQMGNDKSIKCEQNLGHDTMYWYKQDSKKFLKIMFSYNNKELIINETVPNRFSPKSPDKAHLNLHINSLELGDSAVYFCASSQSPLGGEYGYTFGSGTRLTVV.

J is TRBJ2-2 and V is TRBV29-1; possibly TRBD2 for D (5 bases). The CDR3 extends over 13 amino acids. The germline V gene encodes CDR1 SQVTM and CDR2 ANQGSEA. Trimming left V 7 bases short and J 4 bases short, with 13 bases between. The CDR3 DNA is TGCAGCGCCGGCTCGGCGGGCACCGGGGAGCTGTTTTTT. Its translation: CSAGSAGTGELFF.

This clonotype was counted only a few times. The V call is TRBV7-9, the J call TRBJ1-1; no clear D gene. V was trimmed by 3 bases and J by 4 bases, leaving 12 bases between them. CDR3 length: 14 residues. Germline lookup yields CDR1 SEHNR and CDR2 FQNEAQ (reference sequence). The CDR3 DNA follows: TGTGCCAGCAGCTTTTCGGCCCCTGGCACTGAAGCTTTCTTT. This codes for CASSFSAPGTEAFF.

This clonotype has a count of ten or more. CDR3 nucleotide sequence: TGTGCCAGCAGTGAAATGGCAGTCAACACTGAAGCTTTCTTT. Translated, it gives CASSEMAVNTEAFF. The chain couples TRBV6-2 or TRBV6-3 to TRBJ1-1, with D unresolved. V dropped 5 bases and J dropped 2 bases, with 12 bases sitting between them. The CDR3 has 14 amino acids. Germline values: CDR1 MNHEY, CDR2 SVGEGT.

This clonotype was counted ten times or more. The rearrangement links TRBV5-1 to TRBJ2-2; no definite D call. Trimming removed 0 bases at V and 4 bases at J, with 16 bases between. The CDR3 runs 17 residues. The germline gives CDR1 SGHRS, CDR2 YFSETQ. The CDR3 region is CASSLVTPSVGTGELFF. CDR3 nucleotides: TGCGCCAGCAGCTTGGTAACACCAAGCGTTGGCACCGGGGAGCTGTTTTTT.

This clonotype was seen a handful of times. The chain uses TRBV12-3 or TRBV12-4 and TRBJ2-3, with TRBD2 matching 9 bases. V lost 3 bases, J lost 2 bases, and 6 bases stayed unmatched. The CDR3 totals 16 residues. CDR3 in DNA: TGTGCCAGCAGTTTTAGCGGGGGAGGGTCCACAGATACGCAGTATTTT. Protein sequence: CASSFSGGGSTDTQYF.

This clonotype was recorded many times. The V call is TRBV28, the J call TRBJ2-5, with 12 bases lining up with TRBD2. V shed 7 bases, J shed 3 bases, and the junction held 9 bases outside the gene matches. Germline CDR1 reads MDHEN; CDR2 reads SYDVKM. The CDR3 runs to 16 residues. The CDR3 spells CASMASGRAMEETQYF. CDR3 bases: TGTGCCAGCATGGCTAGCGGGAGGGCCATGGAAGAGACCCAGTACTTC.

This clonotype has just a few counts. V gene TRBV4-3 combines with J gene TRBJ2-2; 9 nucleotides align to TRBD2. With V trimmed by 4 bases and J by 1 base, 7 bases remained unmatched. CDR3 length: 17 amino acids. Germline values: CDR1 LGHNA, CDR2 YSLEER. The CDR3 DNA reads as TGCGCCAGCAGCCTTTCGGGACTAGCCCAGAACACCGGGGAGCTGTTTTTT. Protein sequence: CASSLSGLAQNTGELFF.

This clonotype appeared a few times. This chain uses TRBV5-6 with TRBJ1-1; D call uncertain. Germline V gene data show CDR1 as SGHDT and CDR2 as YYEEEE. Trimming shortened V by 4 bases and J by 3 bases, and 16 bases separated the two germline ends. The CDR3 is made up of 15 amino acids. The CDR3 reads CASSPWTGIDTEAFF. The CDR3, as DNA: TGTGCCAGCAGCCCTTGGACGGGAATAGACACTGAAGCTTTCTTT. Full variable domain (remainder filled in from reference TRBV5-6 and TRBJ1-1): DAGVTQSPTHLIKTRGQQVTLRCSPKSGHDTVSWYQQALGQGPQFIFQYYEEEERQRGNFPDRFSGHQFPNYSSELNVNALLLGDSALYLCASSPWTGIDTEAFFGQGTRLTVV.

This clonotype was found many times. This chain joins TRBV28 and TRBJ2-7; possibly TRBD1 for D (6 bases). Germline CDR1 and CDR2: MDHEN and SYDVKM. There are 14 residues in the CDR3. Trimming took off 6 bases at V and 4 bases at J, with 16 bases between the two ends. The CDR3 sequence: CASRRRGLGYEQYF. The CDR3, as DNA: TGTGCCAGCAGACGAAGGGGGTTAGGGTACGAGCAGTACTTC. The whole variable domain, remainder taken from reference TRBV28 and TRBJ2-7, is DVKVTQSSRYLVKRTGEKVFLECVQDMDHENMFWYRQDPGLGLRLIYFSYDVKMKEKGDIPEGYSVSREKKERFSLILESASTNQTSMYLCASRRRGLGYEQYFGPGTRLTVT.

The V and J genes are TRBV4-3 and TRBJ2-7; TRBD2 matches 7 bases. The V gene's germline CDR1 is LGHNA and CDR2 YSLEER. The length of the CDR3 is 15 residues. Unmatched junction bases numbered 8, after V lost 1 base and J lost 5 bases. As DNA, the CDR3 is TGCGCCAGCAGCCAAGCCGGGGGGTTGGCCCACGAGCAGTACTTC. Translation: CASSQAGGLAHEQYF.

This clonotype was detected only a few times. The rearrangement joins TRBV6-1 to TRBJ2-5; 7 positions agree with TRBD2. Per germline, CDR1 MNHNS and CDR2 SASEGT. V was pared by 6 bases and J by 5 bases, with 9 bases of the junction left unmatched. There are 14 residues in the CDR3. As DNA, the CDR3 is TGTGCCAGCAGCGAGATGGTGGGGGGGGAGACCCAGTACTTC. It is translated as CASSEMVGGETQYF.

The rearrangement joins TRBV3-1 to TRBJ1-1; unclear D gene. The CDR3 has 11 amino acids. Germline CDR1 reads LGHDT; CDR2 reads YNNKEL (reference sequence). V lost 2 bases and J lost 10, with 8 bases in between. The CDR3 DNA sequence: TGTGCCAGCAGCCAAACGGGCGCAGCTTTCTTT. Translating gives CASSQTGAAFF.

At least ten counts were recorded for this clonotype. The chain joins TRBV28 to TRBJ2-2; D possibly corresponds to TRBD1 (6 bases). Trimming took 8 bases from V and 13 from J, leaving 20 bases between them. This CDR3 is built from 13 residues. Germline V gives CDR1 MDHEN, CDR2 SYDVKM. The CDR3 DNA follows: TGTGCCAGCCGACAGGTCCTCAACCCGGGGCTGTTTTTT. This codes for CASRQVLNPGLFF.